This T cell receptor beta chain is from a study of control samples from healthy donors and cancer patients. TCRdb's table, derived via immunoSEQ multiplex PCR, lists solely in-frame clones and lacks some. The sample records approximately 110,000 clones, 75% to 90% being singletons. The CDR3 spans 16 residues. Germline CDR1 is LNHDA and CDR2 is SQIVND (reference sequence). V lost 1 base, J lost 3 bases, and 15 bases lay in between. The chain couples TRBV19 to TRBJ1-2; a weak D match, TRBD1 (5 bases). Sequencing was performed on blood. The TCR comes from a woman aged 45-65 years in good health. CDR3 in amino acids: CASSIAGGIGDYGYTF. The DNA of the CDR3 is TGTGCCAGTAGTATAGCTGGGGGGATTGGTGACTATGGCTACACCTTC.